This T cell receptor beta chain was documented in a study of tumor and adjacent non-tumor tissue in lung cancer. No cell sorting was done before RNA was extracted from the tissue. Chemotherapy-naive patients with new lung cancer underwent thoracic surgery in China, August–November 2014. General study findings and limits: Compared with tumor, normal lung showed significantly lower TCR diversity. Tumor TCR diversity, when higher, was linked to shorter survival.

This clonotype was recorded once. Its antigen is unidentified. Since the CDR3 does not end with the conserved phenylalanine or tryptophan, this likely comes from a read error. TCRbeta libraries were built with three rounds of nested PCR, modified from ARM-PCR. From the multiplex PCR reads, TCRdb called clonotypes with MiXCR, one entry per CDR3 protein. This table holds fewer than 120,000 distinct CDR3 sequences, under 90% found once. This CDR3 is built from 16 residues. Germline trimming cut 4 bases from V and 7 bases from J; bases unmatched to any gene: 12. Germline V gene data show CDR1 as MGHRA and CDR2 as YSYEKL.

The specimen was lung tumor tissue. The gene calls are TRBV4-1 and TRBJ2-2, with 7 bases matching TRBD1. This TCR came from a man aged 70-80 years with non-small cell lung cancer. CDR3 region: CASSPRTGVDLGELFY. The CDR3 nucleotides are TGCGCCAGCAGCCCCCGAACAGGGGTCGACCTCGGGGAGCTGTTTTAT.